This record covers a single T cell receptor beta chain. Separate from the approximately 700-subject first cohort was the approximately 130-subject validation cohort, to which the donors belonged. Generated by immunoSEQ multiplex PCR, the TCRdb table keeps only in-frame clones and is missing some. This sample carries about 98,000 clones, approximately 88% of them seen once, and the ten largest clones take 3% to 4%. These data belong to a study of cytomegalovirus exposure and HLA in healthy donors. The CDR3 is 14 residues long. CDR1 is SGHTA and CDR2 is FQGNSA in the germline V gene. With 6 bases clipped from V and 5 bases from J, the junction kept 8 bases outside the gene matches.

V and J are TRBV7-2 and TRBJ2-5, with TRBD2 matching over 8 bases. The clonotype was recovered from a woman aged 30 to 39 in good health and CMV-seronegative. Sequenced input: PBMCs. CDR3 in DNA: TGTGCCAGCAGACGGACTAGCACGTTGGAGACCCAGTACTTC. This encodes CASRRTSTLETQYF.